These T cell receptor beta chains were read from a single sample in a study of blood T cell repertoires in COVID-19. TCRdb's table, derived via immunoSEQ multiplex PCR, lists solely in-frame clones and lacks some. The data show about 81,000 clones, with nearly 95% seen just once and less than 5% held by the top ten. The specimen sequenced was peripheral blood. The receptors derive from a human donor with active COVID-19. The donor label of this sample is uncertain. Both conserved end residues are part of each CDR3. Fields, in order: clone size, D gene, V gene, J gene, CDR3 protein, CDR3 DNA. D genes are given only for firm matches. A clone size is listed for some rows: how often the clone was seen (once, few, many), or a class if it is expanded.

-	TRBD2	TRBV3-1/TRBV3-2	TRBJ2-1	CASSHVAGGFLNEQFF	TGTGCCAGCAGCCACGTAGCGGGAGGGTTTTTGAATGAGCAGTTCTTC
-	-	TRBV4-3	TRBJ1-2	CASSVGGNSNYGYTF	TGCGCCAGCAGCGTAGGGGGTAATTCTAACTATGGCTACACCTTC
-	TRBD2	TRBV10-1	TRBJ2-2	CASSDRGGRTNTGELFF	TGCGCCAGCAGTGATCGAGGCGGGAGGACGAACACCGGGGAGCTGTTTTTT
-	-	TRBV7-2	TRBJ1-4	CASSYSPGEKLFF	TGTGCCAGCAGCTATAGCCCGGGGGAAAAACTGTTTTTT
-	TRBD1	TRBV19	TRBJ2-3	CASTPQGAGDTQYF	TGTGCCAGTACCCCACAGGGGGCTGGAGATACGCAGTATTTT
-	TRBD1	TRBV5-8	TRBJ2-5	CASRQHRGRETQYF	TGTGCCAGCAGACAGCACAGGGGGCGGGAGACCCAGTACTTC
-	TRBD1	TRBV7-2	TRBJ1-2	CASSLAPGWDRAYGYTF	TGTGCCAGCAGCTTAGCACCCGGTTGGGACAGGGCCTATGGCTACACCTTC
-	-	TRBV12-3/TRBV12-4	TRBJ1-2	CASRSGGSRGYTF	TGTGCCAGCAGGTCGGGGGGCTCACGTGGCTACACCTTC
-	-	TRBV27	TRBJ2-1	CASSFILAAAYNEQFF	TGTGCCAGCAGTTTTATCTTAGCGGCCGCCTACAATGAGCAGTTCTTC
-	-	TRBV9	TRBJ1-6	CASSPRYWTAGGSPLHF	TGTGCCAGCAGCCCCCGGTACTGGACAGCGGGGGGTTCACCCCTCCACTTT
-	TRBD2	TRBV4-1	TRBJ2-7	CASSQGRDEQYF	TGCGCCAGCAGCCAGGGGAGGGACGAGCAGTACTTC
-	-	TRBV3-1/TRBV3-2	TRBJ2-2	CASSRTQAGELFF	TGTGCCAGCAGCAGAACACAAGCCGGGGAGCTGTTTTTT
-	TRBD1	TRBV18	TRBJ2-1	CASSLNRQGNEQFF	TGTGCCAGCTCACTAAACCGACAGGGCAATGAGCAGTTCTTC
few	-	TRBV6-6	TRBJ2-1	CASISSRGEQFF	TGTGCCAGCATATCGAGCAGGGGTGAGCAGTTCTTC
-	TRBD1	TRBV28	TRBJ2-7	CASIGQGADEQYF	TGTGCCAGCATCGGACAGGGGGCTGATGAGCAGTACTTC
-	TRBD1	TRBV30	TRBJ1-5	CAWSPEGQGKNQPQHF	TGTGCCTGGAGTCCTGAGGGACAGGGGAAAAATCAGCCCCAGCATTTT
-	TRBD2	TRBV28	TRBJ2-1	CASSLASGGTYNEQFF	TGTGCCAGCAGTTTAGCTAGCGGGGGAACCTACAATGAGCAGTTCTTC
-	-	TRBV14	TRBJ2-3	CASSQRTVGTDTQYF	TGTGCCAGCAGCCAGCGGACAGTAGGAACAGATACGCAGTATTTT
-	TRBD2	TRBV7-2	TRBJ2-5	CASSAILAGAETQYF	TGTGCCAGCAGCGCAATACTAGCGGGAGCAGAGACCCAGTACTTC
-	TRBD1	TRBV28	TRBJ2-1	CASSRQGIYYNEQFF	TGTGCCAGCTCCCGACAGGGGATTTACTACAATGAGCAGTTCTTC
-	TRBD2	TRBV18	TRBJ2-1	CASSPPYSAGAYNEQFF	TGTGCCAGCTCACCCCCCTACTCAGCGGGGGCCTACAATGAGCAGTTCTTC
-	-	TRBV4-1	TRBJ2-6	CASSQIRASGANVLTF	TGCGCCAGCAGCCAAATCAGGGCCTCTGGGGCCAACGTCCTGACTTTC
few	TRBD1	TRBV23-1	TRBJ2-7	CASSQKGAPYEQYF	TGCGCCAGCAGTCAAAAGGGGGCTCCCTACGAGCAGTACTTC
-	TRBD1	TRBV19	TRBJ1-4	CASSITGDTNEKLFF	TGTGCCAGTAGTATCACAGGGGACACTAATGAAAAACTGTTTTTT
-	-	TRBV5-1	TRBJ2-7	CASSLTSRVEQYF	TGCGCCAGCAGCTTGACTAGTCGGGTCGAGCAGTACTTC
-	-	TRBV6-5	TRBJ2-1	CASRLQGWNEQFF	TGTGCCAGCCGCCTACAGGGTTGGAATGAGCAGTTCTTC
once	-	TRBV6-5	TRBJ1-1	CASTLTGFSTEAFF	TGTGCCAGCACCTTAACAGGGTTTAGTACTGAAGCTTTCTTT
once	-	TRBV4-2	TRBJ1-1	CASSQVGQMNTEAFF	TGTGCCAGCAGCCAAGTCGGACAGATGAACACTGAAGCTTTCTTT
-	TRBD1	TRBV11-3	TRBJ2-4	CASSARQGCQYF	TGTGCCAGCAGCGCCCGACAGGGGTGTCAGTACTTC
-	-	TRBV5-6	TRBJ2-2	CASRQGPGELFF	TGTGCCAGCAGGCAGGGTCCCGGGGAGCTGTTTTTT
-	TRBD2	TRBV29-1	TRBJ2-7	CSIKRGTQVNEQYF	TGCAGTATCAAGCGGGGGACTCAGGTCAACGAGCAGTACTTC
-	TRBD2	TRBV5-1	TRBJ2-7	CASSSGTSGTLEQYF	TGCGCCAGCAGCTCCGGGACTAGCGGGACTCTCGAGCAGTACTTC
-	-	TRBV18	TRBJ1-6	CASSPGSNSPLHF	TGTGCCAGCTCACCTGGCAGTAATTCACCCCTCCACTTT
-	-	TRBV12-3/TRBV12-4	TRBJ2-3	CASSSSGDTQYF	TGTGCCAGCAGTTCCAGCGGCGATACGCAGTATTTT
-	-	TRBV5-5	TRBJ2-1	CASSYAPIDYNEQFF	TGTGCCAGCAGTTACGCCCCTATTGACTACAATGAGCAGTTCTTC
-	TRBD1	TRBV9	TRBJ2-7	CASSFTGGYEQYF	TGTGCCAGCAGTTTCACAGGGGGCTACGAGCAGTACTTC
-	TRBD2	TRBV19	TRBJ2-1	CASSIGLAVYNEQFF	TGTGCCAGTAGTATAGGTCTAGCGGTCTACAATGAGCAGTTCTTC
-	TRBD2	TRBV7-9	TRBJ2-5	CAIPREGETQYF	TGTGCCATTCCGAGGGAGGGTGAGACCCAGTACTTC
-	TRBD1	TRBV29-1	TRBJ2-7	CSVTRDSTYEQYF	TGCAGCGTAACTAGGGACAGTACCTACGAGCAGTACTTC
-	-	TRBV6-4	TRBJ2-1	CASSDSAQAREQFF	TGTGCCAGCAGTGACTCGGCCCAAGCGAGGGAGCAGTTCTTC
-	-	TRBV19	TRBJ1-1	CASSSRVHTEAFF	TGTGCCAGTAGTTCTCGAGTGCACACTGAAGCTTTCTTT
once	-	TRBV19	TRBJ1-1	CASSMRETNTEAFF	TGTGCCAGTAGTATGCGGGAGACGAACACTGAAGCTTTCTTT
-	-	TRBV2	TRBJ2-5	CASSDPPGAQYF	TGTGCCAGCAGTGACCCGCCCGGGGCCCAGTACTTC
-	-	TRBV5-4	TRBJ2-5	CASSSPDRVRVQETQYF	TGTGCCAGCAGCTCCCCGGACAGAGTGAGGGTTCAAGAGACCCAGTACTTC
-	-	TRBV3-1/TRBV3-2	TRBJ2-3	CASSQGGGAADTQYF	TGTGCCAGCAGCCAAGGAGGGGGGGCTGCAGATACGCAGTATTTT
-	-	TRBV15	TRBJ2-2	CATSRRPGMVANTGELFF	TGTGCCACCAGCAGACGCCCCGGGATGGTTGCGAACACCGGGGAGCTGTTTTTT
-	TRBD1	TRBV18	TRBJ2-5	CASSLGDRGQETQYF	TGTGCCAGCTCACTAGGCGACAGGGGACAAGAGACCCAGTACTTC
once	-	TRBV20-1	TRBJ1-3	CSARWGDTIYF	TGCAGTGCTAGGTGGGGGGACACCATATATTTT
few	-	TRBV2	TRBJ2-2	CASRKETGNTGELFF	TGTGCCAGCAGAAAAGAGACAGGCAACACCGGGGAGCTGTTTTTT
-	TRBD2	TRBV7-2	TRBJ2-7	CASSETGGPYEQYF	TGTGCCAGCAGCGAAACGGGAGGGCCATACGAGCAGTACTTC